What follows describes a single T cell receptor (beta chain). The antigen is not known. This entry belongs to a study of shared clonotypes between healthy human individuals. Study results and limitations: Among donors, the sharing of clonotypes was expected to be influenced by sequencing depth.

This CDR3 region has 14 residues. The V and J ends lost 3 bases and 4 bases, in that order; junction bases with no gene match: 1. Looked up from germline, CDR1 is MDHEN and CDR2 is SYDVKM. It was at deep level that the assay was run. Around 30,000 T cell genomes (around 310 ng DNA) went into each PBMC replicate. The method was immunoSEQ multiplex PCR; TCRdb's version includes in-frame clones alone and lacks a portion of them. Altogether about 520,000 clones are present, about 84% being singletons, with the ten largest covering roughly 13%. V is TRBV28 and J is TRBJ2-3, with 10 bases lining up with TRBD2. The sequence derives from a woman in her 40s in good health. Some clones in this sample may be carry-over from other donors' samples. The sequenced sample consisted of PBMCs. The DNA of the CDR3 is TGTGCCAGCAGTTTCCTAGCGGGAGCAGATACGCAGTATTTT. This encodes CASSFLAGADTQYF.